One T cell receptor beta chain is described in this entry. The germline V gene encodes CDR1 SQVTM and CDR2 ANQGSEA. CDR3 size: 14 residues. V was clipped by 5 bases and J by 6 bases; unmatched bases: 11. In the authors' methods: The assay estimated nucleated cells by amplifying reference gene primers. TCRdb keeps only in-frame clones here, not all; method: immunoSEQ multiplex PCR. V, J and clone size were drawn from that table, and D and trimming were deduced from the DNA. Altogether some 20,000 clones are present, approximately 85% being singletons, with the ten largest covering 64%. The entry originates in a study of blood T cell repertoires in COVID-19.

This chain joins TRBV29-1 and TRBJ2-7; 9 positions agree with TRBD2. This clonotype was obtained from a man of 80 years or more with acute or convalescent COVID-19. The material sequenced was peripheral blood. This CDR3 is CSVLGGRDAGEQYF. In DNA, the CDR3 is TGCAGCGTTCTAGGCGGGAGGGACGCTGGCGAGCAGTACTTC.